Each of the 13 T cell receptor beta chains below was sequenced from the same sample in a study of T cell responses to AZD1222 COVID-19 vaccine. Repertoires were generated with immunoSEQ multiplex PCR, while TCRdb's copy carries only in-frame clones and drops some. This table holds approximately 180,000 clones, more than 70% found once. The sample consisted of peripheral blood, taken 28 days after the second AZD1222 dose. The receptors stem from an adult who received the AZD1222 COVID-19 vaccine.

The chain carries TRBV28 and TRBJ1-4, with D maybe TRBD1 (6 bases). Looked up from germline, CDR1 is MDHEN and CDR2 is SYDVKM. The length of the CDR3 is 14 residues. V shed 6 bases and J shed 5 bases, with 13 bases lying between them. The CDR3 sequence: CASRGAAQNEKLFF. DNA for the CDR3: TGTGCCAGCAGGGGGGCAGCCCAGAATGAAAAACTGTTTTTT.

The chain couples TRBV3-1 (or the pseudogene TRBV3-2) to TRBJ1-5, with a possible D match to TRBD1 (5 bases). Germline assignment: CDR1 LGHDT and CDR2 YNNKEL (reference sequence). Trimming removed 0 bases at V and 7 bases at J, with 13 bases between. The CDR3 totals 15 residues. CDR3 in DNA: TGTGCCAGCAGCCAAGATCGCGGGGGAGGGCAGCCCCAGCATTTT. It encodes CASSQDRGGGQPQHF.

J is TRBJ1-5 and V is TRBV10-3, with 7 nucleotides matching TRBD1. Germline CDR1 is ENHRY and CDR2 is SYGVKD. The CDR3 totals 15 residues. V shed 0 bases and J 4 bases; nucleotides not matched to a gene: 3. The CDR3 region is CAISESEQGNQPQHF. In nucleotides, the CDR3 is TGTGCCATCAGTGAGTCTGAACAGGGGAATCAGCCCCAGCATTTT.

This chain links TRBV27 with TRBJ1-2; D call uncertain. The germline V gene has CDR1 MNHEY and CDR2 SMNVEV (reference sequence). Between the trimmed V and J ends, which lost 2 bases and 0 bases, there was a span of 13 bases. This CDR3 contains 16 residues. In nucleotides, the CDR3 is TGTGCCAGCAGTTTACCCCCCCTCCTTGCTAACTATGGCTACACCTTC. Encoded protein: CASSLPPLLANYGYTF.

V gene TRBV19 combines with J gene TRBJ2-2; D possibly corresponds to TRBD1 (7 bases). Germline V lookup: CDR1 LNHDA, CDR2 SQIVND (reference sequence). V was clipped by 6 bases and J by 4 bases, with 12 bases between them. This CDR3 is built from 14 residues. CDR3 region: CASSPQGGTGELFF. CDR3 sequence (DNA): TGTGCCAGTAGCCCCCAGGGGGGCACCGGGGAGCTGTTTTTT. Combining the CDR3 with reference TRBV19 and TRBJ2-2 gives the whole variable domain DGGITQSPKYLFRKEGQNVTLSCEQNLNHDAMYWYRQDPGQGLRLIYYSQIVNDFQKGDIAEGYSVSREKKESFPLTVTSAQKNPTAFYLCASSPQGGTGELFFGEGSRLTVL.

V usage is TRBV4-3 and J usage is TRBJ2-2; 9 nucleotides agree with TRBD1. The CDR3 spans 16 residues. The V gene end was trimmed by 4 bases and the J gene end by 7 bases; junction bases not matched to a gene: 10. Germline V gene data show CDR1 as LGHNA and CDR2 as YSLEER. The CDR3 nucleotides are TGCGCCAGCAGCCGATGGGGACAGGGAGTAGTCGGGGAGCTGTTTTTT. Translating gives CASSRWGQGVVGELFF.

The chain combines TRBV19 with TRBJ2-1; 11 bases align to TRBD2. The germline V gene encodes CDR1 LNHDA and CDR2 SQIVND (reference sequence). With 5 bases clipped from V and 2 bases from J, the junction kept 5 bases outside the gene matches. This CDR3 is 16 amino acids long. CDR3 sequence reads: CASSLPGLAAYNEQFF. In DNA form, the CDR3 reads TGTGCCAGTAGTTTACCGGGACTAGCGGCCTACAATGAGCAGTTCTTC.

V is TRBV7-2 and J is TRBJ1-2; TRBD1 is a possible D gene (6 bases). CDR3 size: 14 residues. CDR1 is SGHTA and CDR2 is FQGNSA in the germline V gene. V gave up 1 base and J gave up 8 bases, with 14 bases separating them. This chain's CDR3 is CASSLGGGAHGYTF. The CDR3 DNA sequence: TGTGCCAGCAGCTTAGGAGGGGGGGCGCACGGCTACACCTTC.

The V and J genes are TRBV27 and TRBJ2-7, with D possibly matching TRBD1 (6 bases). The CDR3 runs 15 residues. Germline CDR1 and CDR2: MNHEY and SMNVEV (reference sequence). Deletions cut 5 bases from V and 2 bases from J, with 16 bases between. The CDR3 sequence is CASSGGRDGPYEQYF. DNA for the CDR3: TGTGCCAGCAGTGGGGGCCGGGACGGACCCTACGAGCAGTACTTC.

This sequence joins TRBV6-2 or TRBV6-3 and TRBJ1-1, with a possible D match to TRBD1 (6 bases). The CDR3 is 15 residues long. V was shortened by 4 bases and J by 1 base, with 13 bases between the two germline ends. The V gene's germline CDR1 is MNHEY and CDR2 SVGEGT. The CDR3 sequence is CASSLATGKNTEAFF. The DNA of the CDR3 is TGTGCCAGCAGTTTGGCGACAGGAAAGAACACTGAAGCTTTCTTT.

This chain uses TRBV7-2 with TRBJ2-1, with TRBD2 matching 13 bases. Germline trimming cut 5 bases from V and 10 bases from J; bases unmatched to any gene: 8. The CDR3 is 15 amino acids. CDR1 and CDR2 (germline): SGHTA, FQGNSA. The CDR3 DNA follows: TGTGCCAGCAGCCCCCCCGGGACTAGCGGGATGGAGCAGTTCTTC. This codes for CASSPPGTSGMEQFF.

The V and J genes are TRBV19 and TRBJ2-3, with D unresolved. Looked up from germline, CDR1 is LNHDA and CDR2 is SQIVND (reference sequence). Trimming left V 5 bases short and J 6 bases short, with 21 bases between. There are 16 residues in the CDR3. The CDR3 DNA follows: TGTGCCAGTAGTTCCCGCCGCGCAGGAGACGTCGATACGCAGTATTTT. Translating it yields CASSSRRAGDVDTQYF.

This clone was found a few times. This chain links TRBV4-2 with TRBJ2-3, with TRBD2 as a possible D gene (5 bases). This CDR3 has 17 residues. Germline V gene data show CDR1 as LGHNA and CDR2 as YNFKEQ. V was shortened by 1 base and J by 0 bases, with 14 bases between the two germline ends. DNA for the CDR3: TGTGCCAGCAGCCAAGCCCGGCTGGGGAGCAGCACAGATACGCAGTATTTT. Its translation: CASSQARLGSSTDTQYF.